The TCR beta chain under discussion was sequenced for a study of T cells after somatic rescue of genetic block. Germline V gene data show CDR1 as SNHLY and CDR2 as FYNNEI. This CDR3 has 12 residues. V shed 3 bases and J shed 4 bases, with 6 bases lying between them. Only in-frame clones appear in the TCRdb table, and some are missing; sequencing was by immunoSEQ multiplex PCR. The sample holds under 150,000 clones, about 93% seen once. The TCR sequence derives from a woman younger than 30. Sequences were obtained from peripheral blood mononuclear cells (PBMCs). The rearrangement links TRBV2 to TRBJ1-1, with TRBD1 as a possible D gene (5 bases). CDR3 in DNA: TGTGCCAGCAGTGAGGGGGGCACTGAAGCTTTCTTT. Translation: CASSEGGTEAFF. The full variable domain, its missing parts supplied by reference TRBV2 and TRBJ1-1, is EPEVTQTPSHQVTQMGQEVILRCVPISNHLYFYWYRQILGQKVEFLVSFYNNEISEKSEIFDDQFSVERPDGSNFTLKIRSTKLEDSAMYFCASSEGGTEAFFGQGTRLTVV.